This T cell receptor beta chain comes out of a study of T cells in narcolepsy. Germline CDR1 is SGHNT and CDR2 is YYREEE (reference sequence). The CDR3 consists of 14 residues. The J segment lost 9 bases and the V segment lost 6 bases, leaving 8 bases of the junction unmatched. Method: immunoSEQ multiplex PCR; TCRdb's copy keeps in-frame clones and lacks some. The sample holds around 30,000 clones, about three quarters seen once. This clone was seen a handful of times. The receptor was isolated from a human donor with narcolepsy. Material for sequencing was CD45RA- memory CD4+ T cells from PBMCs. V is TRBV5-4 and J is TRBJ1-6; 8 bases line up with TRBD1. CDR3 amino acids: CASIQEQGVSPLHF. In nucleotides, the CDR3 is TGTGCCAGCATCCAAGAACAGGGGGTTTCACCCCTCCACTTT.